This is a list of T cell receptor beta chains from one sample in a study of regulatory dendritic cells for organ transplantation. Sequencing was performed with immunoSEQ multiplex PCR; in TCRdb, only in-frame clones are kept and a portion is missing. The table has about 18,000 clones, roughly four fifths seen once. Which antigens these TCRs recognize remains unknown. The source material was memory CD4+ T cells from blood cultured with regulatory dendritic cells. These receptors originate from a human donor in good health. Each CDR3 is given with its conserved first and last residue. The D gene is left open where the match is weak. Size is omitted from some rows. Given values are once, few, many or a class for expanded clones.

J: TRBJ2-2
D: -
size: -
V: TRBV6-6
CDR3: CASSDTDTGELFF
DNA: TGTGCCAGCAGTGACACGGACACCGGGGAGCTGTTTTTT

J: TRBJ2-5
D: TRBD1
size: -
V: TRBV27
CDR3: CASSPGTGFQETQYF
DNA: TGTGCCAGCAGTCCCGGGACAGGGTTTCAAGAGACCCAGTACTTC

J: TRBJ2-2
D: -
size: -
V: TRBV9
CDR3: CASSVGGSLNTGELFF
DNA: TGTGCCAGCAGCGTAGGAGGCAGCCTGAACACCGGGGAGCTGTTTTTT

J: TRBJ1-1
D: -
size: few
V: TRBV11-1
CDR3: CASSRSGSMNTEAFF
DNA: TGTGCCAGCAGCCGGTCAGGGAGCATGAACACTGAAGCTTTCTTT

J: TRBJ1-6
D: -
size: -
V: TRBV19
CDR3: CASSEGSSYNSPLHF
DNA: TGTGCCAGTAGCGAAGGGAGCTCCTATAATTCACCCCTCCACTTT

J: TRBJ1-1
D: -
size: -
V: TRBV11-1
CDR3: CASSTRMNTEAFF
DNA: TGTGCCAGCAGCACCCGTATGAACACTGAAGCTTTCTTT

J: TRBJ1-6
D: TRBD1
size: -
V: TRBV27
CDR3: CASRGAGTGESPLHF
DNA: TGTGCCAGCAGGGGCGCCGGGACAGGGGAATCACCCCTCCACTTT

J: TRBJ2-7
D: -
size: -
V: TRBV19
CDR3: CASSIGHGEQYF
DNA: TGTGCCAGTAGTATAGGACACGGCGAGCAGTACTTC

J: TRBJ1-1
D: -
size: few
V: TRBV14
CDR3: CASQGWTEAFF
DNA: TGTGCCAGTCAGGGGTGGACTGAAGCTTTCTTT

J: TRBJ1-1
D: -
size: -
V: TRBV7-9
CDR3: CASSSPAGMDTEAFF
DNA: TGTGCCAGCAGCTCCCCGGCGGGAATGGACACTGAAGCTTTCTTT

J: TRBJ2-3
D: -
size: -
V: TRBV18
CDR3: CASSPNTDTQYF
DNA: TGTGCCAGCTCACCCAACACAGATACGCAGTATTTT